Listed below are T cell receptor beta chains from one sample, sequenced in a study of blood T cell repertoires in COVID-19. Repertoires were generated with immunoSEQ multiplex PCR, while TCRdb's copy carries only in-frame clones and drops some. The table includes fewer than 80,000 clones, around 89% detected once. Sequencing input: peripheral blood. These receptors originate from a human donor in a cohort sampled during active COVID-19. Both conserved end residues are part of each CDR3. A D gene is named only where the DNA matches it firmly. A row's size may be missing; if present it is once, few, many or a size class.

TRBD2 | 15 | TRBJ2-1 | TRBV13 | few | CASRTRTSGSNEQFF | TGTGCCAGCAGGACCCGGACTAGCGGGAGCAATGAGCAGTTCTTC
- | 11 | TRBJ1-2 | TRBV19 | - | CASSIAGGYTF | TGTGCCAGTAGTATAGCCGGGGGCTACACCTTC
TRBD2 | 18 | TRBJ2-2 | TRBV3-1/TRBV3-2 | - | CASSQVPLSREDTGELFF | TGTGCCAGCAGCCAAGTTCCTCTTTCTCGGGAGGACACCGGGGAGCTGTTTTTT
- | 17 | TRBJ1-2 | TRBV5-1 | - | CASSHSGDPASLGGYTF | TGCGCCAGCAGCCACTCAGGGGACCCGGCGTCACTTGGTGGCTACACCTTC
- | 14 | TRBJ2-1 | TRBV11-1 | - | CASSLVTGYNEQFF | TGTGCCAGCAGCTTAGTAACGGGATACAATGAGCAGTTCTTC
TRBD1 | 12 | TRBJ1-2 | TRBV6-1 | - | CASSEGQGGYTF | TGTGCCAGCAGTGAGGGACAGGGGGGCTACACCTTC
- | 14 | TRBJ1-5 | TRBV4-1 | - | CASSQETGEGPQHF | TGCGCCAGCAGCCAAGAAACCGGAGAGGGGCCCCAGCATTTT
TRBD1 | 17 | TRBJ2-2 | TRBV9 | - | CASSVGGQGAATGELFF | TGTGCCAGCAGCGTAGGCGGACAGGGGGCGGCCACCGGGGAGCTGTTTTTT
TRBD1 | 14 | TRBJ1-5 | TRBV5-1 | - | CASSSGTDNQPQHF | TGCGCCAGCAGCTCCGGGACAGACAATCAGCCCCAGCATTTT
TRBD2 | 15 | TRBJ2-7 | TRBV4-2 | - | CASSQELLGGIEQYF | TGTGCCAGCAGCCAAGAGTTGCTGGGGGGGATCGAGCAGTACTTC
TRBD2 | 16 | TRBJ2-1 | TRBV2 | - | CASSSTRGTSFNEQFF | TGTGCCAGCAGTTCAACACGAGGGACTAGCTTCAATGAGCAGTTCTTC
- | 17 | TRBJ1-3 | TRBV4-3 | - | CASSQSRQPQDSHTIYF | TGCGCCAGCAGCCAAAGCCGACAGCCCCAGGATTCTCACACCATATATTTT
- | 11 | TRBJ2-1 | TRBV10-3 | - | CAISVTNEQFF | TGTGCCATCAGTGTGACAAATGAGCAGTTCTTC
- | 13 | TRBJ1-5 | TRBV12-3/TRBV12-4 | - | CASSLQGRQPQHF | TGTGCCAGCAGTTTACAGGGGCGACAGCCCCAGCATTTT
- | 14 | TRBJ1-1 | TRBV6-5 | - | CASTTGGVDTEAFF | TGTGCCAGCACCACCGGGGGTGTGGATACTGAAGCTTTCTTT
TRBD1 | 15 | TRBJ1-3 | TRBV3-1/TRBV3-2 | - | CASRSQGASGNTIYF | TGTGCCAGCAGGTCCCAGGGGGCTTCTGGAAACACCATATATTTT
TRBD1 | 14 | TRBJ1-2 | TRBV2 | many | CASSLQGANYGYTF | TGTGCCAGCAGCTTGCAGGGGGCTAACTATGGCTACACCTTC
TRBD1 | 20 | TRBJ2-7 | TRBV3-1/TRBV3-2 | - | CASSQDQGGVKLTVTYEQYF | TGTGCCAGCAGCCAAGATCAAGGGGGCGTAAAACTAACCGTAACCTACGAGCAGTACTTC
TRBD1 | 14 | TRBJ2-2 | TRBV7-9 | few | CASSLGQGGGELFF | TGTGCCAGCAGCCTCGGACAGGGCGGCGGGGAGCTGTTTTTT
- | 15 | TRBJ2-6 | TRBV28 | - | CASSGSGAGANVLTF | TGTGCCAGCAGTGGATCAGGGGCTGGGGCCAACGTCCTGACTTTC
- | 15 | TRBJ1-2 | TRBV27 | once | CASSLVGAAGYGYTF | TGTGCCAGCAGTTTAGTTGGGGCGGCTGGTTATGGCTACACCTTC
- | 13 | TRBJ1-1 | TRBV5-1 | - | CASSLIINTEAFF | TGCGCCAGCAGCTTGATCATTAACACTGAAGCTTTCTTT
- | 14 | TRBJ2-3 | TRBV2 | - | CASSERVFTDTQYF | TGTGCCAGCAGTGAGCGGGTTTTCACAGATACGCAGTATTTT
TRBD2 | 15 | TRBJ2-5 | TRBV5-1 | - | CASSQQTSGQETQYF | TGCGCCAGCAGCCAACAGACTAGCGGTCAAGAGACCCAGTACTTC
TRBD2 | 20 | TRBJ2-3 | TRBV15 | - | CATSRDSGTSGRGAPDTQYF | TGTGCCACCAGCAGAGATTCCGGGACTAGCGGGAGGGGGGCCCCAGATACGCAGTATTTT
TRBD2 | 14 | TRBJ2-7 | TRBV4-1 | - | CASSRIAGEYEQYF | TGCGCCAGCAGCCGTATAGCGGGAGAATACGAGCAGTACTTC
TRBD1 | 18 | TRBJ1-2 | TRBV27 | - | CASSFRALGTGSGYGYTF | TGTGCCAGCAGTTTTAGGGCCCTGGGGACAGGGAGCGGCTATGGCTACACCTTC
- | 17 | TRBJ1-2 | TRBV19 | - | CASSIRFSEANSYGYTF | TGTGCCAGTAGTATAAGGTTTTCCGAGGCAAATAGCTATGGCTACACCTTC
- | 11 | TRBJ1-1 | TRBV30 | - | CAYDRNTEAFF | TGTGCCTACGACAGGAACACTGAAGCTTTCTTT
TRBD1 | 19 | TRBJ1-5 | TRBV7-6 | - | CASSLTAGQGGRSNQPQHF | TGTGCCAGCAGCCTGACGGCAGGACAGGGGGGGCGTAGCAATCAGCCCCAGCATTTT
TRBD1 | 13 | TRBJ1-1 | TRBV10-2 | - | CASSEPTGLEAFF | TGCGCCAGCAGTGAGCCGACAGGGCTTGAAGCTTTCTTT
- | 15 | TRBJ1-5 | TRBV19 | - | CASSPPGVGNQPQHF | TGTGCCAGTAGCCCTCCGGGGGTAGGAAATCAGCCCCAGCATTTT
TRBD1 | 14 | TRBJ2-7 | TRBV30 | - | CAWSVQGVMYEQYF | TGTGCCTGGAGTGTCCAGGGGGTAATGTACGAGCAGTACTTC
TRBD1 | 14 | TRBJ1-2 | TRBV5-8 | - | CASSFGDSNYGYTF | TGTGCCAGCAGCTTTGGGGACAGTAACTATGGCTACACCTTC
TRBD1 | 17 | TRBJ2-3 | TRBV7-9 | once | CASSLGGTGARTDTQYF | TGTGCCAGCAGCTTAGGAGGAACAGGGGCCCGCACAGATACGCAGTATTTT
- | 13 | TRBJ2-5 | TRBV6-5 | - | CASRREYQETQYF | TGTGCCAGCAGACGGGAGTACCAAGAGACCCAGTACTTC
TRBD1 | 16 | TRBJ2-3 | TRBV4-2 | - | CASSQDTVTGVDTQYF | TGTGCCAGCAGCCAAGATACCGTCACAGGGGTAGATACGCAGTATTTT